These T cell receptor beta chains were read from a single sample in a study of T cells in Graves' hyperthyroidism and ophthalmopathy. TCRdb reprocessed the multiplex PCR reads with MiXCR, giving one entry per CDR3 protein. The top ten clones hold roughly 29% of a sample with over 500,000 distinct CDR3 sequences, 16% of them seen once. Input material: blood. Receptors were obtained from a woman in her twenties or thirties with Graves' ophthalmopathy. Each CDR3 is given with its conserved first and last residue. The D gene is left open where the match is weak. Size is stated for part of the rows, as once, few or many counts, or as a class when the clone is expanded.

>NA|TRBJ2-7|TRBD1|TRBV20-1
CSASGTGAGSYEQYF
TGCAGTGCTAGCGGGACAGGGGCTGGCTCCTACGAGCAGTACTTC
>many|TRBJ2-5|NA|TRBV20-1
CSAISGWLETQYF
TGCAGTGCTATTTCAGGGTGGCTCGAGACCCAGTACTTC
>many|TRBJ2-3|NA|TRBV9
CASSVLSTDTQYF
TGTGCCAGCAGCGTGTTATCCACAGATACGCAGTATTTT
>NA|TRBJ1-3|NA|TRBV15
CATSSPPGNTGNTIYF
TGTGCCACCAGCAGCCCCCCGGGTAATACGGGAAACACCATATATTTT
>many|TRBJ2-1|TRBD2|TRBV28
CASSWIRPGTSGKNEQFF
TGTGCCAGCAGTTGGATCCGACCCGGGACTAGCGGGAAGAATGAGCAGTTCTTC
>NA|TRBJ1-1|NA|TRBV28
CASSRPPIGVGEAFF
TGTGCCAGCAGTCGCCCCCCGATAGGAGTAGGTGAAGCTTTCTTT
>NA|TRBJ1-2|TRBD1|TRBV19
CASRSDRANYGYTF
TGTGCCAGTAGAAGCGACAGGGCGAACTATGGCTACACCTTC
>NA|TRBJ2-1|TRBD1|TRBV9
CASSAGGRSYNEQFF
TGTGCCAGCAGCGCAGGGGGCAGGTCCTACAATGAGCAGTTCTTC
>few|TRBJ2-2|TRBD2|TRBV3-1
CASSPSGRTGELFF
TGTGCCAGCAGCCCTAGCGGGAGGACCGGGGAGCTGTTTTTT
>many|TRBJ2-7|TRBD2|TRBV5-8
CASSLAIAGGHEQYF
TGTGCCAGCAGCTTGGCCATAGCGGGAGGCCACGAGCAGTACTTC